This TCR beta chain was observed in a study of CD8 T cells in Susac syndrome. cDNA came from about 0.5 to 1 ug RNA primed by random hexamers. The amplification used immunoSEQ multiplex PCR on TCR beta CDR3; it spanned 54 Vbeta and 13 Jbeta. A single record per CDR3 protein comes from TCRdb applying MiXCR to the immunoSEQ multiplex PCR reads. The table records 170,000 or so distinct CDR3 sequences, approximately 93% of them present only once. Negative isolation was applied to CD8+ and CD4+ T cells, and FACS enrichment was applied to TEMRA cells. The CDR3 sequence is 16 residues long. V lost 2 bases and J lost 0, with 11 bases in between. Per the germline V gene, CDR1 is SGHAT and CDR2 is FQNNGV.

This clonotype was obtained from a human donor with multiple sclerosis. The J gene is TRBJ1-3, the V gene TRBV11-2; D remains unclear. Input material: CD4+ T cells from PBMCs. The CDR3 here is CASSLTQDLSGNTIYF. DNA of the CDR3: TGTGCCAGCAGCTTAACTCAGGACCTCTCTGGAAACACCATATATTTT.